The next 10 T cell receptor beta chains were all read from a single sample in a study of blood T cell repertoires in COVID-19. TCRdb keeps only in-frame clones here, not all; method: immunoSEQ multiplex PCR. Here the sample spans about 210,000 clones, about 79% being singletons. Sequenced material: peripheral blood. All receptors derive from a man between 40 and 49 years old who had recovered from COVID-19.

The gene calls are TRBV18 and TRBJ1-1; 7 positions match TRBD1. Germline V lookup: CDR1 KGHSH, CDR2 LQKENI. The CDR3 is made up of 13 amino acids. J was trimmed by 1 base and V by 6 bases; bases with no gene match: 2. In nucleotides, the CDR3 is TGTGCCAGCTCCTGGACAGGGAACACTGAAGCTTTCTTT. Encoded protein: CASSWTGNTEAFF.

The chain couples TRBV5-6 to TRBJ2-2; D remains ambiguous. The CDR3 consists of 18 residues. Germline CDR1 is SGHDT and CDR2 is YYEEEE. Trimming cost V 4 bases and J 4 bases, with 23 bases left between them. The CDR3 DNA reads TGTGCCAGCAGCCCCCGTCCCCCGGAGATCTTCCTCACCGGGGAGCTGTTTTTT. It specifies CASSPRPPEIFLTGELFF.

This clone was counted once. J is TRBJ2-3 and V is TRBV5-1, with D tentatively TRBD1 (6 bases). Germline V gene sequence: CDR1 SGHRS, CDR2 YFSETQ. V lost 4 bases and J 1 base, leaving 10 bases between the germline ends. The CDR3 is made up of 14 amino acids. CDR3 sequence (DNA): TGCGCCAGCAGCCCGACAGGAGGCACAGATACGCAGTATTTT. It is translated as CASSPTGGTDTQYF.

J is TRBJ1-2 and V is TRBV27; 7 bases agree with TRBD1. The CDR3 runs to 11 residues. V was pared by 8 bases and J by 4 bases, with 1 base of the junction left unmatched. Germline lookup yields CDR1 MNHEY and CDR2 SMNVEV (reference sequence). The CDR3 sequence: CASGTVYGYTF. CDR3 nucleotide sequence: TGTGCCAGCGGGACAGTCTATGGCTACACCTTC.

This chain joins TRBV11-2 and TRBJ1-5, with D uncertain. Germline CDR1 SGHAT, CDR2 FQNNGV. Trimming took 1 base from V and 6 from J, leaving 7 bases between them. CDR3 size: 13 residues. CDR3 protein: CASSLVVAQPQHF. Written as DNA, the CDR3 is TGTGCCAGCAGCTTAGTGGTAGCTCAGCCCCAGCATTTT.

The chain recombines TRBV4-3 with TRBJ1-1; TRBD1 agrees at 7 bases. Trimming took 1 base from V and 3 from J; bases not matched to a gene: 5. Germline V gives CDR1 LGHNA, CDR2 YSLEER. CDR3 length equals 15 residues. Here the CDR3 DNA reads TGCGCCAGCAGCCAAGGAACCACAGGGGACACTGAAGCTTTCTTT. Protein product: CASSQGTTGDTEAFF.

The chain links TRBV7-2 to TRBJ1-5, with D perhaps matching TRBD1 (5 bases). The CDR3 extends over 17 amino acids. CDR1 and CDR2 (germline): SGHTA, FQGNSA. The V end was cut by 2 bases, the J end by 2 bases, with 16 bases between. The CDR3 protein is CASSLSGGNRRNQPQHF. Here the CDR3 DNA reads TGTGCCAGCAGCTTATCGGGGGGGAACAGACGCAATCAGCCCCAGCATTTT.

This chain joins TRBV24-1 and TRBJ1-1, with D hard to call. The CDR3 contains 11 residues. V lost 8 bases, J lost 5 bases, and 8 bases lay in between. Germline V gives CDR1 KGHDR, CDR2 SFDVKD. The CDR3 protein is CATIDTTEAFF. CDR3 nucleotide sequence: TGTGCCACCATCGATACAACTGAAGCTTTCTTT.

The chain couples TRBV7-2 to TRBJ2-7; 8 bases line up with TRBD2. This CDR3 spans 15 amino acids. V lost 3 bases to trimming and J lost 2 bases; unmatched junction nucleotides: 6. Germline CDR1 is SGHTA and CDR2 is FQGNSA. CDR3 protein: CASSLRPGGAYEQYF. The CDR3 region has the DNA TGTGCCAGCAGCTTGCGGCCGGGGGGGGCCTACGAGCAGTACTTC.

The chain employs TRBV7-9 and TRBJ2-5, with TRBD2 identical over 7 bases. Germline lookup yields CDR1 SEHNR and CDR2 FQNEAQ (reference sequence). The length of the CDR3 is 14 residues. The V segment lost 5 bases and the J segment 2 bases; nucleotides outside the gene matches: 5. The CDR3 spells CASSGRESQETQYF. CDR3 in DNA: TGTGCCAGCAGCGGGAGGGAATCTCAAGAGACCCAGTACTTC.